This T cell receptor (beta chain) was captured by sequencing in a study of blood T cell repertoires in COVID-19. Source study methods: It was from reference gene primer amplification that nucleated cell counts were estimated. The repertoire was sequenced with immunoSEQ multiplex PCR; TCRdb's copy has only in-frame clones and lacks some. That table is the source of V, J and clone size, and D and trimming were worked out from the DNA. The profile covers 150,000 to 200,000 clones, with about 91% appearing a single time and approximately 4% taken by the ten largest. Germline CDR1 GTSNPN, CDR2 SVGIG (reference sequence). The V gene lost 5 bases and the J gene lost 4 bases, with 17 bases spanning the gap. The CDR3 is 14 residues long.

The gene calls are TRBV30 and TRBJ1-1, with D perhaps TRBD1 (6 bases). The sequencing sample was made of peripheral blood. The receptor's source is a woman in her thirties with acute or convalescent COVID-19. CDR3 sequence reads: CAWGRGGFVTEAFF. The CDR3 coding sequence is TGTGCCTGGGGTAGGGGGGGCTTCGTCACTGAAGCTTTCTTT.